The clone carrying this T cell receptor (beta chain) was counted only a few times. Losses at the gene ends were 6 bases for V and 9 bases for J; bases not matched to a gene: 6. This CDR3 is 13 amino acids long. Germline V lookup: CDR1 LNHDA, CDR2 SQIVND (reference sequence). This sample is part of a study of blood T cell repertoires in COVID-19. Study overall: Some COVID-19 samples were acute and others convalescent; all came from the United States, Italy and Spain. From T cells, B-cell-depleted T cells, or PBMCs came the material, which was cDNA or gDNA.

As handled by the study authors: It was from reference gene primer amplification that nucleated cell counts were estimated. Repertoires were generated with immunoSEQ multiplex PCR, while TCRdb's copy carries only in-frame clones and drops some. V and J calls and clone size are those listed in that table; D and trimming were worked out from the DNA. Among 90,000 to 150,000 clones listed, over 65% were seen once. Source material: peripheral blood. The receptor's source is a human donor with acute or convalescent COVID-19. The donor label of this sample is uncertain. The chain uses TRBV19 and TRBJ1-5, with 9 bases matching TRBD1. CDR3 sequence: CASRLDRGGPQHF. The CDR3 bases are TGTGCCAGTAGACTGGACAGGGGTGGGCCCCAGCATTTT.